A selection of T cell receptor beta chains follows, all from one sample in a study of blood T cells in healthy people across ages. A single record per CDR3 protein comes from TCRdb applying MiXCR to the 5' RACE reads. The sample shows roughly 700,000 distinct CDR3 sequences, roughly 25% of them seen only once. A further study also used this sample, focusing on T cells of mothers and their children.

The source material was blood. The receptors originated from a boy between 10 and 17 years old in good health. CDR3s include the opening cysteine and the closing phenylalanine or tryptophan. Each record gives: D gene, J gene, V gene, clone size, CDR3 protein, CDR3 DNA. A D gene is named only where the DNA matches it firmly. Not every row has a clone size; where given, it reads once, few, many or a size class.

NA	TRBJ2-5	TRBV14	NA	CASSPPQGRYQETQYF	TGTGCCAGCAGCCCCCCTCAGGGGAGATACCAAGAGACCCAGTACTTC
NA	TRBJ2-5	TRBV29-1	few	CSVAQGASQETQHF	NA
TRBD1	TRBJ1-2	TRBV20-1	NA	CSARPTNRGSSYGYTF	TGCAGTGCTAGACCAACCAACAGGGGCAGTAGCTATGGCTACACCTTC
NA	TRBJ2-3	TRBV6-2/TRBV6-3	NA	CASSYSRDATDTQYF	TGTGCCAGCAGTTACTCGCGGGACGCCACAGATACGCAGTATTTT
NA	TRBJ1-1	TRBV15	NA	CATSRDSGKVGVLNTEAFF	TGTGCCACCAGCAGAGATTCCGGAAAGGTTGGTGTGCTGAACACTGAAGCTTTCTTT
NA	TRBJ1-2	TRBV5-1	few	CASSFIRGAANYGYTF	TGCGCCAGCAGCTTCATTAGGGGGGCGGCTAACTATGGCTACACCTTC
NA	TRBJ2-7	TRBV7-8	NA	CASSLALEGRSYEQYF	TGTGCCAGCAGCTTAGCGTTGGAGGGAAGGTCCTACGAGCAGTACTTC
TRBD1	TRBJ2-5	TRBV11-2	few	CASTADRDQETQYF	TGTGCCAGCACCGCGGACAGGGACCAAGAGACCCAGTACTTC
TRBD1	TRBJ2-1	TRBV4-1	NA	CASSQGQWTGGEQFF	TGCGCCAGCAGCCAAGGACAGTGGACAGGGGGTGAGCAGTTCTTC
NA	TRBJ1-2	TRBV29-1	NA	CSVPPGTGYGYTF	TGCAGCGTTCCCCCAGGCACAGGCTATGGTTACACCTTC
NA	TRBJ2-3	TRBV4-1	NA	CASSQGSIDTQYF	TGCGCCAGCAGCCAAGGGTCTATAGATACGCAGTATTTT
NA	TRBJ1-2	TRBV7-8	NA	CASRSGDPGVYGYTF	TGTGCCAGCAGGAGTGGGGACCCTGGAGTTTATGGCTACACCTTC
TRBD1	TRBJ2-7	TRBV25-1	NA	CASSELDREYEQYF	TGTGCCAGCAGTGAATTGGACAGGGAGTACGAGCAGTACTTC
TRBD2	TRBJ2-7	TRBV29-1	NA	CSVAVAGGSYEQYF	TGCAGCGTTGCAGTTGCGGGAGGTTCGTACGAGCAGTACTTC
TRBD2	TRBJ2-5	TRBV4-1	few	CASSQGLAGGLQETQYF	TGTGCCAGCAGCCAAGGCCTAGCGGGGGGGCTCCAAGAGACCCAGTACTTC
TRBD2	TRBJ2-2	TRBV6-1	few	CASSNSGTSGPGELFF	TGTGCCAGCAGTAACAGCGGGACTAGCGGGCCCGGGGAGCTGTTTTTT
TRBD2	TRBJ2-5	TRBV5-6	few	CASSVGGLAGEETQYF	TGTGCCAGCAGCGTGGGCGGACTAGCGGGAGAAGAGACCCAGTACTTC
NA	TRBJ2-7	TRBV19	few	CASSRDAQPYEQYF	TGTGCCAGTAGCCGAGACGCGCAGCCCTACGAGCAGTACTTC
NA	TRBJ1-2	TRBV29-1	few	CSVEGQGTLYGYTF	TGCAGCGTTGAAGGGCAGGGGACCCTCTATGGCTACACCTTC
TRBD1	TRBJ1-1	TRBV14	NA	CASSQTQGSEAFF	TGTGCCAGCAGCCAAACACAGGGGTCTGAAGCTTTCTTT
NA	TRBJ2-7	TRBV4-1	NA	CASSHPGRNEQYF	TGCGCCAGCAGCCACCCCGGCCGGAACGAGCAGTACTTC
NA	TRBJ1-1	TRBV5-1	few	CASSLDRRTNTEAFF	TGCGCCAGCAGCTTGGACCGCCGGACGAACACTGAAGCTTTCTTT
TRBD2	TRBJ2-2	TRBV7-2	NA	CASSLEGRDTGELFF	TGTGCCAGCAGCTTAGAAGGGAGGGACACCGGGGAGCTGTTTTTT
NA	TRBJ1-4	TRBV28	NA	CATFPGTTNEKLFF	TGTGCCACCTTCCCGGGGACAACTAATGAAAAACTGTTTTTT
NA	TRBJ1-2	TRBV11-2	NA	CASSLDLGLSTF	TGTGCCAGCAGCTTAGATCTGGGCTTATCCACCTTC
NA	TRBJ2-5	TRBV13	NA	CASSWITNQETQYF	TGTGCCAGCAGCTGGATTACCAACCAAGAGACCCAGTACTTC
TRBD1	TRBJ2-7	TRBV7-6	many	CASSLGQGVSYEQYF	TGTGCCAGCAGCTTGGGACAGGGGGTCTCCTACGAGCAGTACTTC
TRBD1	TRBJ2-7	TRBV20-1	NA	CSASTGLTYEQYF	TGCAGTGCCTCGACAGGGTTAACCTACGAGCAGTACTTC
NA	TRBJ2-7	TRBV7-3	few	CAGSIGGSYEQYF	TGTGCCGGCAGCATCGGGGGCAGCTACGAGCAGTACTTC
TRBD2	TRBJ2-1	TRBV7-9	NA	CASSLPPVLAGGPGEQFF	TGTGCCAGCAGCTTACCCCCGGTACTAGCGGGGGGGCCGGGTGAGCAGTTCTTC
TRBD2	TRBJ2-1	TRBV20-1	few	CSARSPGSGKHEQFF	TGCAGTGCTAGGAGCCCCGGGAGCGGGAAGCATGAGCAGTTCTTC
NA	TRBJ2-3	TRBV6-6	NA	CASTFHDTQYF	TGTGCCAGCACTTTTCATGATACGCAGTATTTT
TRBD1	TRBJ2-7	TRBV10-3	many	CAISESGGNTYEQYF	TGTGCCATCAGTGAGTCAGGGGGCAACACCTACGAGCAGTACTTC
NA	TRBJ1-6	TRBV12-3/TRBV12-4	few	CASSFGTSYNSPLHF	TGTGCCAGCAGTTTTGGTACCTCCTATAATTCACCCCTCCACTTT
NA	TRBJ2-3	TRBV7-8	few	CASSSSMGASGTDTQYF	TGTGCCAGCAGCTCGTCGATGGGGGCCTCGGGCACAGATACGCAGTATTTT
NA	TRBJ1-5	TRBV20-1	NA	CSASSDNQPQHF	TGCAGTGCTAGTTCGGATAATCAGCCCCAGCATTTT
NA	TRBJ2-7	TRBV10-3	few	CAISGVSYEQYF	TGTGCCATCTCCGGTGTGTCCTACGAGCAGTACTTC
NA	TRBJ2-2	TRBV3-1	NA	CASSQGSTTGELFF	TGTGCCAGCAGCCAAGGTAGCACCACCGGGGAGCTGTTTTTT
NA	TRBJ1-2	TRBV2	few	CASNVAQDYGYTF	TGTGCCAGCAATGTGGCACAGGACTATGGCTACACCTTC
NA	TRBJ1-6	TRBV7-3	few	CASSLFHNSPLHF	TGTGCCAGCAGCTTATTCCATAATTCACCCCTCCACTTT
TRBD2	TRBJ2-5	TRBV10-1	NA	CASSESGGGLGEEAQYF	TGCGCCAGCAGTGAGTCGGGTGGGGGACTAGGAGAGGAGGCCCAGTACTTC
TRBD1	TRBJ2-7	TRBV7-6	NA	CASSGQGAKQYF	TGTGCCAGCTCGGGACAGGGGGCCAAGCAGTACTTC
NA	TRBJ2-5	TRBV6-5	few	CASSIFAGETQYF	TGTGCCAGCAGTATATTCGCGGGTGAGACCCAGTACTTC
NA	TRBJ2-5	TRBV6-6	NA	CASSNRGGTNYEQYF	TGTGCCAGCAGTAACAGGGGGGGGACCAACTATGAGCAGTACTTC
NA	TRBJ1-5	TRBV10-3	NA	CAIRPGLNQPQHF	TGTGCCATCAGACCGGGACTCAATCAGCCCCAGCATTTT
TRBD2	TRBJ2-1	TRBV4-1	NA	CASSPGRGNPSYNEQFF	TGCGCCAGCAGCCCCGGGAGGGGGAACCCATCCTACAATGAGCAGTTCTTC
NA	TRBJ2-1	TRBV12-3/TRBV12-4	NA	CASTQGQGSYNEQFF	TGTGCCAGCACGCAAGGGCAGGGGTCCTACAATGAGCAGTTCTTC
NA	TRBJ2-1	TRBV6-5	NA	CASRGLANSYNEQFF	TGTGCCAGCAGGGGACTTGCCAACTCCTACAATGAGCAGTTCTTC
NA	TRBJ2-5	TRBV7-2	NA	CASSPRTIRSKETQYF	TGTGCCAGCAGCCCCCGGACTATTAGGTCGAAAGAGACCCAGTACTTC
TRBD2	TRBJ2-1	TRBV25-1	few	CASSDSQVGGANEQFF	TGTGCCAGCAGTGACTCGCAGGTGGGAGGGGCAAATGAGCAGTTCTTC